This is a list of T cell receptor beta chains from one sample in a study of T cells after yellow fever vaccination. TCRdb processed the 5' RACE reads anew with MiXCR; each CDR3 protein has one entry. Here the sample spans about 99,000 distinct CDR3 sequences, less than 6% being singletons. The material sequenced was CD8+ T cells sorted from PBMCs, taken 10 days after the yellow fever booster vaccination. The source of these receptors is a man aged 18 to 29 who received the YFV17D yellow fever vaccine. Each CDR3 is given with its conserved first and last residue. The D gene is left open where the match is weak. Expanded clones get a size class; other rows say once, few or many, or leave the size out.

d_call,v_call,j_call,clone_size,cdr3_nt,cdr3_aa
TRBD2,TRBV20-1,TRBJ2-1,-,TGCAGTGCTCCGAGCGGGGGGGCCAGGCATGAGCAGTTCTTC,CSAPSGGARHEQFF
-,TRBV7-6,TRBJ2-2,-,TGTGCCAGCAGCTCTGGGGGGTTCACCGGGGAGCTGTTTTTT,CASSSGGFTGELFF
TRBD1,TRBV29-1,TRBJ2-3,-,TGCAGCGGTCGACAGGGATCGCTGGCAGATACGCAGTATTTT,CSGRQGSLADTQYF
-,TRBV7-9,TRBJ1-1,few,TGTGCCAGTTCCACGAGCAGGAGGGCTGAAGCTTTCTTT,CASSTSRRAEAFF
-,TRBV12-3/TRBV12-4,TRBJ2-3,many,TGTGCCAGCAGTTTATGGGGGGATCGGGGCACAGATACGCAGTATTTT,CASSLWGDRGTDTQYF
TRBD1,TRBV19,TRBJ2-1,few,TGTGCCAGCCGGACAGGGGGCGGTTTTGAGCAGTTCTTC,CASRTGGGFEQFF
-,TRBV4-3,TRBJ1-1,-,TGCGCCAGCAGCCAAAGCGGGGAGAACACTGAAGCTTTCTTT,CASSQSGENTEAFF
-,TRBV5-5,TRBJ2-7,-,TGTGCCAGCAGCTTGTCGATGGACATCGCTAGACCGCAGTACTTC,CASSLSMDIARPQYF
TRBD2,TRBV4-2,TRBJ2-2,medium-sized,TGTGCCAGCAGCCAAGATCCGGGGGGGGCCACCGGGGAGCTGTTTTTT,CASSQDPGGATGELFF
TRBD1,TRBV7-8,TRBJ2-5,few,TGTGCCAGCAGCATGAGCAGGGGGCTACAAGAGACCCAGTACTTC,CASSMSRGLQETQYF
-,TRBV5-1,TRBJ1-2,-,TGCGCCAGCAGCTTGGCCGAGGTGGCAGGACGACGTAACTATGGCTACACCTTC,CASSLAEVAGRRNYGYTF
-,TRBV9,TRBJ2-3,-,TGTGCCAGCAGCGTAGGGTCTAGCGAACGAGATACGCAGTATTTT,CASSVGSSERDTQYF
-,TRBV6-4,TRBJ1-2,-,TGTGCCAGCATTGACAGCTCCTATGGCTACACCTTC,CASIDSSYGYTF
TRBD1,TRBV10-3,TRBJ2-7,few,TGTGCCATCAGTGAGTCCCCGGGACAGGCTTCCTACGAGCAGTACTTC,CAISESPGQASYEQYF
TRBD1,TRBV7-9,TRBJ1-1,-,TGTGCCAGCAGAAGACAGGGGACCACTGAAGCTTTCTTT,CASRRQGTTEAFF
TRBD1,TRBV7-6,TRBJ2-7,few,TGTGCCAGCAGTGCAGGACAGGGGGCCTTGTACGAGCAGTACTTC,CASSAGQGALYEQYF
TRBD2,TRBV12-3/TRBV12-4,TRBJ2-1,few,TGTGCCAGCAGGTTCGGGAGGGGTAGCTCCTACAATGAGCAGTTCTTC,CASRFGRGSSYNEQFF
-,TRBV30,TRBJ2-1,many,TGTGCCTGGACTCCTGTTAGCTCCTACAATGAGCAGTTCTTC,CAWTPVSSYNEQFF
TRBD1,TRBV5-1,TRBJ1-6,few,TGCGCCAGCAGCTTGAGGACAGGGGGCGATAATTCACCCCTCCACTTT,CASSLRTGGDNSPLHF
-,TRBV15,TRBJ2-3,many,TGTGCCACCAGCAGAGATGAAGGGAGAGTCACAGATACGCAGTATTTT,CATSRDEGRVTDTQYF
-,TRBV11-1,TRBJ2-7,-,TGTGCCAGCAGCTTACGGGGACGGACTATGGAGCAGTACTTC,CASSLRGRTMEQYF
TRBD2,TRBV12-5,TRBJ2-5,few,TGTGCTAGCAGGCCGGGACTAGCGGCAGAGACCCAGTACTTC,CASRPGLAAETQYF
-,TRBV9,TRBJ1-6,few,TGTGCCAGCAGCTGGGCCCTGATGAATTCACCCCTCCACTTT,CASSWALMNSPLHF
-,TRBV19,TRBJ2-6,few,TGTGCCAGTAGCCCCGGGCCCAGGGGAGGACTCTCTGGGGCCAACGTCCTGACTTTC,CASSPGPRGGLSGANVLTF
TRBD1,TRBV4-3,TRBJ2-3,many,TGCGCCAGCAGCCAAGGACAGGGGCACACAGATACGCAGTATTTT,CASSQGQGHTDTQYF
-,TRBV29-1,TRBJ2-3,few,TGCAGCGTTGTCAACCCCGGGTGGGAGCGTTTAGATACGCAGTATTTT,CSVVNPGWERLDTQYF
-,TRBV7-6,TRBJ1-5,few,TGTGCCAGCAGCTTAGCGGGAGGGGGGGAGCCCCAGCATTTT,CASSLAGGGEPQHF
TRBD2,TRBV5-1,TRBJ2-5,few,TGCGCCAGCAGCTACCGGGCTAGCGGGGCCCAAGAGACCCAGTACTTC,CASSYRASGAQETQYF
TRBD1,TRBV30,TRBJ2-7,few,TGTGCCTGGAGTATCCCAGACAGGGCTGACTACGAGCAGTACTTC,CAWSIPDRADYEQYF
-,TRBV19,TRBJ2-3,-,TGTGCCAGTAGTGTACTAGGATGGGGCACAGATACGCAGTATTTT,CASSVLGWGTDTQYF
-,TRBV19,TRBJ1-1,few,TGTGCCAGTAGTAAACGGGAGAACACTGAAGCTTTCTTT,CASSKRENTEAFF
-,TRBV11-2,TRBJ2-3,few,TGTGCCAGCAGCCAGAGAGAGAGGGGAGTCTTTTGGGATACGCAGTATTTT,CASSQRERGVFWDTQYF
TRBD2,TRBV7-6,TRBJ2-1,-,TGTGCCAGCAGCTTAAATGGGCCTAGCGGGGGCCAATACAATGAGCAGTTCTTC,CASSLNGPSGGQYNEQFF